This T cell receptor beta chain was sequenced for a study of cytomegalovirus exposure and HLA in healthy donors (dated by TCRdb to 2015 to 2018). In the study overall: According to an earlier analysis of a few hundred of the donors, 150 million to 200 million T cells yielded 117 million unique TCR beta sequences and 250 to 350 Gb of sequence data. About 280 gigabases of sequencing data and 75 million to 85 million unique TCR sequences made up an early release that covered over 550 HLA-typed donors. Of the 300 to 450 genotyped donors, over 70% fell in the genetic ancestry cluster associated with self-reported Caucasian donors. The study aimed to test whether signatures of past pathogen exposure could be identified by cataloging public T cell receptors. The study profiled the T cell repertoires of 500 to 800 subjects by immunosequencing and related them to cytomegalovirus serostatus. Along with the 666-subject first cohort, a separate validation cohort of 120 different subjects was used. To predict cytomegalovirus infection status, the study combined high-throughput TCR immunosequencing, statistical association of individual TCRs with disease status, and machine learning. In a later analysis, previously published TCR beta repertoires from more than 500 donors were re-analyzed and high-resolution HLA genotyping was added so that TCR occurrence patterns could be studied. Rather than drawing on any new phenotypic data, the later analysis identified candidate immune exposures from TCR beta sequences and the way those sequences occurred across donors. In an earlier analysis of a few hundred of the donors, high-throughput TCR beta sequencing was used to judge whether each TCR beta V gene segment behaved as functional or pseudogenic. Donor age, sex, ethnicity and CMV serostatus were compiled together with the repertoire data. Genome-wide SNP genotypes for about 60% of the 666 donors were used in a later genetic analysis, which treated that subset as a discovery cohort. All discovery cohort repertoires had been generated on a single sequencing platform. HLA typing included class I and class II loci at four-digit resolution. Typing coverage varied by locus: about 620-630 donors for A, B, C, DRB1 and DQB1; roughly 520 for DQA1; over 600 for DPA1; 400 to 480 for DPB1. Because of strong linkage in the cohort, a few DR-DQ haplotypes were treated as single units for association and clustering. Among roughly 400 genotyped donors of the cohort, an average of around 240,000 unique TCR beta nucleotide sequences was sequenced per donor, of which approximately 18% were non-productive. Overall results and qualifications from the work: A group of highly shared sequence variants was considered likely to be a technical artifact of the sequencing pipeline. In the study, roughly 160 TCR beta chains were listed as associated with cytomegalovirus. According to a later analysis, TCR association rates differed among HLA loci, with DRB1 alleles showing the most associated TCRs and HLA-C alleles showing the fewest. A later analysis reported that several top co-occurrence clusters appeared linked to parvovirus B19, influenza, CMV and Epstein-Barr virus. Linkage disequilibrium might explain the correlated functional status among segregating V segments, but an unknown experimental factor could not be excluded. In a later genetic analysis, a missense DCLRE1C variant was associated with V-gene and J-gene trimming of TCR beta chains, and the association was replicated in an independent cohort. In a later analysis, 15,000 to 20,000 TCR beta sequences were associated with specific HLA alleles at a false discovery rate of 0.05. A later analysis found that most CMV-associated TCR beta chains appeared HLA-restricted, with HLA associations seemingly driven largely by CMV exposure. CMV serostatus was the only immune exposure information available for the cohort. A further reported finding was that TCR beta sequences accurately predicted the HLA-A and HLA-B alleles for most subjects in the first cohort. Because some donors lacked HLA typing at each locus, the association tests relied only on the typed subset. Compared with equally common non-associated chains, HLA-associated TCR beta chains in a later analysis were more clonally expanded and had lower generation probabilities. Sequencing depth was assumed to be roughly uniform across donors in the presence/absence analyses, though that assumption may not hold. The earlier analysis of some 540 of the donors excluded 15 to 20 rarely observed V segments, including chromosome 9 orphons, because counts were too low. Three of the identified cytomegalovirus-associated TCR beta chains were confirmed in vitro to be specific for cytomegalovirus antigens. Strong co-occurrence of HLA alleles, especially DR and DQ, made assigning TCR associations to individual alleles difficult. This cohort had only TCR beta chains sequenced, and the lack of alpha or paired-chain data limited which features could be detected. Because the 87-base-pair reads could not distinguish some IMGT-functional V segments, including TRBV6-2 and TRBV6-3, those segments were excluded. According to the authors, the approach could potentially be generalized to other disease states and immunological phenotypes. In an earlier analysis of approximately 590 of the donors, most TCR beta V segments appeared in productive rearrangements about 87% or about 30% of the time, broadly matching IMGT annotations. According to a later genetic analysis, donors in an Asian-associated ancestry cluster had fewer N-insertions in productive TCRs than the roughly 700-donor mean. While some public TCRs were present in many individuals, most TCR sequences turned up only very rarely across donors. Cytomegalovirus status was reported to be diagnosed by the classifier with high specificity and sensitivity in both the original and validation cohorts.

From its cysteine to its phenylalanine, the CDR3 spans 17 amino acids. The sequence is cut down to CDR3 DNA, 51 bases in frame from base 1. The germline V gene (reference sequence) gives CDR1 as SGHNT and CDR2 as YYREEE. V ends up 4 bases short and J 4 bases short, with an unmatched junction base count of 7. The library was made by the immunoSEQ multiplex PCR assay. A mixture of 60 forward primers for TCR Vbeta segments and 13 reverse primers for TCR Jbeta segments was used in the multiplex PCR. The CDR3 region of rearranged TCR beta genes was amplified from genomic DNA by a multiplex PCR assay. Amplified TCR beta libraries were sequenced as 87-base-pair reads on the Illumina HiSeq System. From the authors' description of their analysis: A later analysis tallied approximately 87 million unique TCR beta chains across the 666 repertoires, and some 10 million of those chains were shared by two or more donors. Raw reads were error-corrected and collapsed into unique sequences by a nearest-neighbor algorithm in which closely related sequences were merged to remove PCR and sequencing errors. V, D and J gene segments were assigned by aligning CDR3 sequences to IMGT reference sequences. Each retained sequence needed at least a six-nucleotide match to both a V gene segment and a J gene segment. Rearrangements were classified as productive when the CDR3 lacked stop codons and remained in frame with V and J, and all other rearrangements were classified as non-productive. CDR3 was defined by IMGT convention, running from the second conserved V-encoded cysteine to the conserved J-encoded phenylalanine. In an earlier analysis of around 640 of the donors, sequences lacking an unambiguous match to a single V gene segment were excluded. In an earlier analysis of roughly 500 of the donors, V segments were called functional above 56.7% productive rearrangements and were called segregating when the between-donor standard deviation exceeded 5%. A statistical classification framework was built to diagnose cytomegalovirus status from the catalog of TCR beta chain sequences. V and J gene assignment, in a later analysis, came from comparing TCR nucleotide sequences with IMGT/GENE-DB human TR gene sequences. Using the TCRdist pipeline, a later analysis assigned CDR3 sequences along with most-parsimonious VDJ recombination scenarios. In a later analysis, each TCR beta chain was defined by its CDR3 amino acid sequence together with its V-gene family, and reads lacking a unique V-gene family were excluded. As a way to deal with suspected cross-contamination and a sequencing artifact, a later analysis dropped 500 to 700 nucleotide sequences that were highly shared and had low generation probability. A later analysis calculated a clonal expansion index for each public chain from normalized within-repertoire ranks of inferred template counts. Generation probabilities in a later analysis came from a VDJ recombination model fitted to out-of-frame rearrangements, and those results were checked against IGoR. Hypergeometric tests were used in a later analysis to score TCR-TCR, TCR-HLA and TCR-CMV co-occurrence, with a repertoire-size bias correction applied to the TCR pairs. In a later analysis, false discovery rates were estimated by permuting HLA or CMV assignments 20 times. A later analysis grouped co-occurring TCRs with DBSCAN, adding TCRdist sequence similarity when clustering within HLA-allele-positive subsets. Co-occurrence clustering excluded repertoires with fewer than 30,000 or more than 120,000 public chains, plus five with anomalous nucleotide sharing. Here the immuneACCESS table is served through TCRdb, limited to in-frame sequences with V and J called. Missing clones are a known gap in these copies; in checked studies unresolved V genes cover under half, and the rest lacks a known reason. That table gives V, J and clone size, and the DNA gave D and trimming. The sample table records over 150,000 clones; 87% of these occur just once. In total, the top ten clones hold approximately 0.85% of the sample.

The cohort comprised under 700 healthy bone marrow donors. At the time of sampling, all cohort members were nominally healthy, though unrecorded immune exposures were likely present. The donor was CMV seronegative and was included in the group of a few hundred seronegative cohort members. Each donor provided a peripheral blood sample, and peripheral blood mononuclear cells were used for TCR beta sequencing. Genomic DNA extraction from the blood cell samples was performed with the Qiagen DNeasy Blood Extraction Kit. In this sample, this clone turned up once. Its recognized antigen is unknown. The sample holds no much larger clone one base away, and base qualities are not on file.

The sample comprised PBMCs. This TCR was sampled from a woman in her 30s in good health and CMV-seronegative. Rearrangement joined TRBV5-4 to TRBJ2-3, with 15 bases in between that match TRBD2. The nucleotides read TGTGCCAGCAGCAGGACTAGCGGGAGGGGAATATCAGATACGCAGTATTTT. The resulting protein is CASSRTSGRGISDTQYF. The full variable domain, with segments outside the CDR3 supplied by the reference TRBV5-4 and TRBJ2-3 proteins, appears as ETGVTQSPTHLIKTRGQQVTLRCSSQSGHNTVSWYQQALGQGPQFIFQYYREEENGRGNFPPRFSGLQFPNYSSELNVNALELDDSALYLCASSRTSGRGISDTQYFGPGTRLTVL.